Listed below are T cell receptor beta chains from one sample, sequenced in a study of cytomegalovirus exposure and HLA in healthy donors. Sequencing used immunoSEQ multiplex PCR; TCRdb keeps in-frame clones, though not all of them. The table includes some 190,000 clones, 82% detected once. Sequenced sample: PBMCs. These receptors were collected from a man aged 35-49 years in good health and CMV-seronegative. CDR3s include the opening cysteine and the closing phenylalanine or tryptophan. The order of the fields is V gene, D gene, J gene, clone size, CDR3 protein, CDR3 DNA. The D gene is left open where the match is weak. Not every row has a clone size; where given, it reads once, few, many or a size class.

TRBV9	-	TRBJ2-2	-	CASSTGFTAGELFF	TGTGCCAGTAGTACGGGTTTTACCGCCGGGGAGCTGTTTTTT
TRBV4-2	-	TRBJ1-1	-	CASSQEGVNTEAFF	TGTGCCAGCAGCCAAGAAGGGGTGAACACTGAAGCTTTCTTT
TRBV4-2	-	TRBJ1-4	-	CASSQEGLTATNEKLFF	TGTGCCAGCAGCCAAGAGGGGCTCACAGCAACTAATGAAAAACTGTTTTTT
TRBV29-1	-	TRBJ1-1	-	CSVAYSNTEAFF	TGCAGCGTTGCATACAGCAACACTGAAGCTTTCTTT
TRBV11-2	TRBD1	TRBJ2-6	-	CATPPGTAVSGANVLTF	TGTGCCACCCCCCCCGGGACAGCAGTATCTGGGGCCAACGTCCTGACTTTC
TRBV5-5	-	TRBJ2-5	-	CASSLQGEETQYF	TGTGCCAGCAGCTTGCAAGGGGAAGAGACCCAGTACTTC
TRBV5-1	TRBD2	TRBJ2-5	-	CASSFTGTSGGALETQYF	TGCGCCAGCAGCTTTACCGGGACTAGCGGGGGGGCCCTCGAGACCCAGTACTTC
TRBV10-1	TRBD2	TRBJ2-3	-	CARPTPGGNLFRCTDTQYF	TGCGCCAGACCTACACCCGGGGGGAACCTCTTCAGGTGTACAGATACGCAGTATTTT
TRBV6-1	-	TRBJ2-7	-	CASRYAGTRNEQYF	TGTGCCAGCCGGTACGCGGGGACCCGCAACGAGCAGTACTTC
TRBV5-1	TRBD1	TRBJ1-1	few	CASSLTGGVTEAFF	TGCGCCAGCAGCCTAACAGGGGGCGTCACTGAAGCTTTCTTT
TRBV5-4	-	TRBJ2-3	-	CASSEGPTDTQYF	TGTGCCAGCAGCGAGGGCCCCACAGATACGCAGTATTTT
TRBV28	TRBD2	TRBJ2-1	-	CATTSGRASDEQFF	TGTGCCACCACAAGCGGGAGGGCCAGCGATGAGCAGTTCTTC
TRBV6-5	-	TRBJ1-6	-	CASSYSNRHNNSPLHF	TGTGCCAGCAGTTACTCGAACCGTCACAATAATTCACCCCTCCACTTT
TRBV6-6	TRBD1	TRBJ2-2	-	CASTKTGAGELFF	TGTGCCAGCACCAAAACAGGGGCCGGGGAGCTGTTTTTT
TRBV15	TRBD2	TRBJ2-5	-	CATSRDLGGGQETQYF	TGTGCCACCAGCAGAGATCTTGGCGGGGGCCAAGAGACCCAGTACTTC
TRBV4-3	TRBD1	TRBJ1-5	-	CASSQDRWDRYSNQPQHF	TGCGCCAGCAGCCAAGACCGGTGGGACAGGTATAGCAATCAGCCCCAGCATTTT
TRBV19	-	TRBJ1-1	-	CASSIIGGARTNTEAFF	TGTGCCAGTAGTATTATAGGGGGTGCCCGAACTAACACTGAAGCTTTCTTT
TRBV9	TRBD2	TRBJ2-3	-	CASSVEGGRSDTQYF	TGTGCCAGCAGCGTAGAGGGCGGGAGGTCAGATACGCAGTATTTT
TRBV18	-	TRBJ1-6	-	CASSPGARGGSPLHF	TGTGCCAGCTCACCGGGGGCGCGAGGGGGTTCACCCCTCCACTTT
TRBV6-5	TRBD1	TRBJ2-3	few	CASSYLRTGGTDTQYF	TGTGCCAGCAGTTACCTTCGGACAGGGGGCACAGATACGCAGTATTTT
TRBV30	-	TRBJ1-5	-	CAWSAGHSANQPQHF	TGTGCCTGGAGTGCAGGACACTCCGCTAATCAGCCCCAGCATTTT
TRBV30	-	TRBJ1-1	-	CAWSREFNTEAFF	TGTGCCTGGAGTCGAGAGTTTAACACTGAAGCTTTCTTT
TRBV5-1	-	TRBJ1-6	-	CASSLNSRGGSPLHF	TGCGCCAGCAGCTTAAACTCCAGGGGCGGATCACCCCTCCACTTT
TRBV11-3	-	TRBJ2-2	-	CASSARGLNTGELFF	TGTGCCAGCAGCGCCCGAGGGCTTAACACCGGGGAGCTGTTTTTT
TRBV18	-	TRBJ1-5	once	CASSLETGRIQHF	TGTGCCAGCTCGCTCGAGACAGGCCGGATCCAGCATTTT
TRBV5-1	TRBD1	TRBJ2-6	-	CASSTQGASGANVLTF	TGCGCCAGCAGTACACAGGGGGCTTCTGGGGCCAACGTCCTGACTTTC
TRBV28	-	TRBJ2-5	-	CASSQKTVAPQETQYF	TGTGCCAGCAGCCAGAAGACCGTAGCGCCTCAAGAGACCCAGTACTTC
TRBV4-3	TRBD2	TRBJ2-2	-	CASSQELAGHTGELFF	TGCGCCAGCAGCCAAGAGCTAGCGGGACACACCGGGGAGCTGTTTTTT
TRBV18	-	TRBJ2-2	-	CASSPPNRANTGELFF	TGTGCCAGCTCACCACCGAATCGGGCGAACACCGGGGAGCTGTTTTTT
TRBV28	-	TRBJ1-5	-	CASSPPIQPQHF	TGTGCCAGCAGTCCCCCCATTCAGCCCCAGCATTTT
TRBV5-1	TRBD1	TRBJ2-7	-	CASSSPGQNYEQYF	TGCGCCAGCAGCTCGCCGGGACAGAACTACGAGCAGTACTTC
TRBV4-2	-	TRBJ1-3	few	CASSQDLSVTGNTIYF	TGTGCCAGCAGCCAAGATTTGTCGGTTACTGGAAACACCATATATTTT
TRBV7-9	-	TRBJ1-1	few	CASSLDAGGYATEAFF	TGTGCCAGCAGCTTAGACGCAGGAGGCTACGCCACTGAAGCTTTCTTT
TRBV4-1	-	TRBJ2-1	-	CASSPGRGSYNEQFF	TGCGCCAGCAGCCCCGGGAGAGGGTCCTACAATGAGCAGTTCTTC
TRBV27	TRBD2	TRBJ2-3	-	CASSWASGTGTQYF	TGTGCCAGCAGTTGGGCTAGCGGGACGGGTACGCAGTATTTT
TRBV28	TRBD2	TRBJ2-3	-	CASSPPAGLAYSMDTQYF	TGTGCCAGCAGTCCTCCAGCGGGACTAGCCTATAGTATGGATACGCAGTATTTT
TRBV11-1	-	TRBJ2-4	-	CASSWVDTAKNIQYF	TGTGCCAGCAGCTGGGTAGACACCGCCAAAAACATTCAGTACTTC